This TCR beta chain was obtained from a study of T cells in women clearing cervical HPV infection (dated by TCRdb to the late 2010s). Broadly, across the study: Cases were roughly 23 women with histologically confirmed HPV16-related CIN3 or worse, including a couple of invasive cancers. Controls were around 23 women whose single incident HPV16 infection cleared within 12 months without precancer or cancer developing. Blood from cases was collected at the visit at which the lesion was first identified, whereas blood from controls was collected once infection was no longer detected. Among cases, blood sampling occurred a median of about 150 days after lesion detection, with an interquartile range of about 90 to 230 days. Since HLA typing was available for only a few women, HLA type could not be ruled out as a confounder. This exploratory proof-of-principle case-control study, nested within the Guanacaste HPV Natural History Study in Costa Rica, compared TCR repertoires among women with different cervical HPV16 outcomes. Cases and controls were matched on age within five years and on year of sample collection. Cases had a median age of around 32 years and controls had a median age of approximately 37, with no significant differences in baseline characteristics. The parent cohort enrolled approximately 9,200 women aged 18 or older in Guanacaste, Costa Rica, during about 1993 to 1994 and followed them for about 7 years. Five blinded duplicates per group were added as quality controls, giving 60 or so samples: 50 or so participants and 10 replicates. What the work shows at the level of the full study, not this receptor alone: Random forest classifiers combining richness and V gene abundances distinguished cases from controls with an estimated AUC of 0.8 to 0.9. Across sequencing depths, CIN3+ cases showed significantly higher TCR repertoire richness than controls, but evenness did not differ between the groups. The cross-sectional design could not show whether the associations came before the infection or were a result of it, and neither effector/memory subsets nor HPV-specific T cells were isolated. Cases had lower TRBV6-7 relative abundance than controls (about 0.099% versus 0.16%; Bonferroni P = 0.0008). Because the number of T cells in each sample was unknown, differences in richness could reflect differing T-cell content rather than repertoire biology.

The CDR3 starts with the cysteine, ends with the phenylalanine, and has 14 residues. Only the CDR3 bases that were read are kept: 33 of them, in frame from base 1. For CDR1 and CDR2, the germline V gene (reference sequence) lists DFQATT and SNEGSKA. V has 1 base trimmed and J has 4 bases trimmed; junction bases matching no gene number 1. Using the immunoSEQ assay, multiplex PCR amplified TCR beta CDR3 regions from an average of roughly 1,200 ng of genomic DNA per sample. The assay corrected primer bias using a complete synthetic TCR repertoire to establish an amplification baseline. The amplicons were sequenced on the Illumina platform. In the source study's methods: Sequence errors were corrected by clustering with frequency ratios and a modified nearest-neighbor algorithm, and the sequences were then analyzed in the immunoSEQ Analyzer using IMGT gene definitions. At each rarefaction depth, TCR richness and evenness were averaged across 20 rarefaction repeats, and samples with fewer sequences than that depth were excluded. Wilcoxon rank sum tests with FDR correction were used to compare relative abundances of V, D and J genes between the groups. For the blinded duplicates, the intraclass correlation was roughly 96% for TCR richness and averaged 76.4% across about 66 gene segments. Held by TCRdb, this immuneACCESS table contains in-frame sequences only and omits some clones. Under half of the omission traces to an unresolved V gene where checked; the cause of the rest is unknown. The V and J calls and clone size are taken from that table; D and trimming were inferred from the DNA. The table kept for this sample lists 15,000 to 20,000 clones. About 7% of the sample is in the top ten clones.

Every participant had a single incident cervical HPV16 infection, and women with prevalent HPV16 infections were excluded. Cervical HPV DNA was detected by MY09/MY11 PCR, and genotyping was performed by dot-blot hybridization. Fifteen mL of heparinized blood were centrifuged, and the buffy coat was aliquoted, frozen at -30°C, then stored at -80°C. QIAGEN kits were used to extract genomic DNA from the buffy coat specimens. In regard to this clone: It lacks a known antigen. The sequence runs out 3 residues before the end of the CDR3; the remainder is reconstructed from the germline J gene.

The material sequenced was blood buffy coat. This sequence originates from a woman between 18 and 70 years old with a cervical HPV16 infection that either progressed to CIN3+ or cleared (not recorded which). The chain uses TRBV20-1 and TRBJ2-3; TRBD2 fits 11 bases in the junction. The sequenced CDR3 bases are TGCAGTGCTAGAGGTAGCGGGGGGGCAGATACG. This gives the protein CSARGSGGADT. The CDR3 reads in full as CSARGSGGADTQYF.